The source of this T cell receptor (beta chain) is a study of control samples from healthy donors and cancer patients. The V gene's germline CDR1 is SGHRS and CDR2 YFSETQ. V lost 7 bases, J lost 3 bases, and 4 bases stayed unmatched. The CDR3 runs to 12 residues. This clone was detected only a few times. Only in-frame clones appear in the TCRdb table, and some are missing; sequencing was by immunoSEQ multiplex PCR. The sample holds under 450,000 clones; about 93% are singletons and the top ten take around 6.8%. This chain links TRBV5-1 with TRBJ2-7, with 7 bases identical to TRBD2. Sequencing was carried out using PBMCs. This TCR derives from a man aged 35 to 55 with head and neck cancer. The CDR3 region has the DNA TGCGCCAGCTGGGACTACGTCTACGAGCAGTACTTC. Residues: CASWDYVYEQYF.